Sequencing of this T cell receptor beta chain was carried out in a study of monozygotic twins with inflammatory bowel disease (dated by TCRdb to the late 2010s). For the study in its entirety: The complete study included some 28 monozygotic twin pairs: 19 IBD-discordant Danish pairs and nine German pairs, of which four were IBD-concordant and five were IBD-discordant. Each individual had, on average, about 151 000 unique TCRalpha sequences and 181 000 unique TCRbeta sequences available for analysis. Within discordant pairs, disease-associated traits were sought mainly by comparing IBD patients with their genetically identical healthy co-twins.

What the research found in general, with its limitations: Measured by the inverse Simpson index, TCRbeta repertoire diversity was lower in IBD patients than in their healthy co-twins. The analysis was unable to tell apart different T cell subtypes. IBD patients shared fewer clonotypes with other individuals than healthy twins did, most markedly in patients showing signs of disease activity. The results gave no support for a single strong signal or clonotype linked to IBD. Concordant and discordant twins showed no difference in repertoire similarity, possibly because of limited statistical power. Background noise and inter-individual variability may have been introduced into the repertoires by the differing immunosuppressive treatments among patients.

Via the germline V gene, CDR1 is MNHEY and CDR2 SVGAGI. From the cysteine through the phenylalanine, the CDR3 covers 18 amino acids. The entry carries no DNA sequence. On this clonotype itself: The target of this receptor is not known.

Preparation of the library involved 5' RACE. For each TCR library, around 3,800 ng of total RNA was used. cDNA was synthesized with SMARTScribe reverse transcriptase in eight separate reactions per sample. During cDNA synthesis, unique molecular identifiers containing a 6-nucleotide sample barcode were introduced by template switching. Amplification of TCRalpha and TCRbeta cDNA involved two nested PCRs of 16 and 9 cycles, and each PCR was followed by bead purification. Before amplification, the cDNA was both treated with uracil DNA-glycosylase and purified with the QIAquick PCR purification kit. In the second PCR, Illumina TruSeq-compatible adapters and sample-specific barcodes were added. Library quality and concentration were checked on TapeStation and Qubit, and libraries were pooled at around 5.3 ng each. Pooled libraries were sequenced on an Illumina HiSeq2500 single-index Rapid Run with 2 x 100 bp reads and custom sequencing primers. The paper's processing steps were these. MiGEC version 1.2.6 was used for UMI-based consensus assembly, which corrected PCR and sequencing errors. MiXCR version 2.1.1 handled V(D)J alignment, clonotype assembly and CDR3 extraction. Normalisation of gene usage, clonotype sharing and MAIT/NKT TCR abundance was achieved by analysing the top 1000, 10 000 and 20 000 clonotypes per sample. Diversity was computed as the inverse Simpson index with the vegan R package after downsampling to 27 000 UMIs. Paired Mann-Whitney U tests were applied to discordant twin pairs, with Benjamini-Hochberg correction for multiple testing. Following TCRdb reprocessing, every CDR3 protein sequence forms one entry, and DNA is not provided. The V and J calls here are based on TCRdb, not the publication. The sample's clone listing holds about 110,000 distinct CDR3 sequences. Clones ranked in the top ten supply around 11% of the sample.

From each donor, a 2.5 ml peripheral blood sample was drawn into PAXgene tubes and stored at -80 degrees C. Without T cell sorting, total RNA was isolated from whole blood using the PAXgene blood miRNA kit on an automated QIAcube. Deep TCRalpha and TCRbeta repertoire profiling with unique molecular barcoding was performed on peripheral blood of monozygotic twin pairs concordant or discordant for inflammatory bowel disease. For every twin pair, smoking habits were documented, and each individual was categorised as a current, former or never smoker. The chain is made from TRBV6-5 and TRBJ1-6; TCRdb reports TRBD1, a call that lacks DNA to check it against. Specimen: blood. The sequence came from a human donor with ulcerative colitis or Crohn's disease, or a healthy co-twin of an affected twin (not recorded which). CDR3 region: CASSYSEGKWSYNSPLHF.